This T cell receptor (beta chain) was retrieved from a study of blood T cells in healthy people across ages. Study conclusions and caveats: Because donor CMV status was unknown, expanded clonotype changes were possibly confounded.

This clonotype was seen a few times. Its specificity is unknown. Using a J-beta primer mix together with a sample-barcoded 5' primer, a second PCR was run for about 7 to 12 cycles. TCRdb re-called the 5' RACE reads with MiXCR, one entry per CDR3 protein. This sample has 1 million or so distinct CDR3 sequences, with 35% to 50% found just once. CDR1 is MNHEY and CDR2 is SMNVEV in the germline V gene (reference sequence). The CDR3 is 13 residues long. V was pared by 6 bases and J by 5 bases, with 11 bases between. V gene TRBV27 combines with J gene TRBJ1-5; D remains unclear. Source material: blood. The receptor was derived from a woman in her fifties or sixties in good health. CDR3 sequence reads: CASSPFGDQPQHF. The CDR3, as DNA: TGTGCCAGCAGCCCCTTTGGAGATCAGCCCCAGCATTTT.